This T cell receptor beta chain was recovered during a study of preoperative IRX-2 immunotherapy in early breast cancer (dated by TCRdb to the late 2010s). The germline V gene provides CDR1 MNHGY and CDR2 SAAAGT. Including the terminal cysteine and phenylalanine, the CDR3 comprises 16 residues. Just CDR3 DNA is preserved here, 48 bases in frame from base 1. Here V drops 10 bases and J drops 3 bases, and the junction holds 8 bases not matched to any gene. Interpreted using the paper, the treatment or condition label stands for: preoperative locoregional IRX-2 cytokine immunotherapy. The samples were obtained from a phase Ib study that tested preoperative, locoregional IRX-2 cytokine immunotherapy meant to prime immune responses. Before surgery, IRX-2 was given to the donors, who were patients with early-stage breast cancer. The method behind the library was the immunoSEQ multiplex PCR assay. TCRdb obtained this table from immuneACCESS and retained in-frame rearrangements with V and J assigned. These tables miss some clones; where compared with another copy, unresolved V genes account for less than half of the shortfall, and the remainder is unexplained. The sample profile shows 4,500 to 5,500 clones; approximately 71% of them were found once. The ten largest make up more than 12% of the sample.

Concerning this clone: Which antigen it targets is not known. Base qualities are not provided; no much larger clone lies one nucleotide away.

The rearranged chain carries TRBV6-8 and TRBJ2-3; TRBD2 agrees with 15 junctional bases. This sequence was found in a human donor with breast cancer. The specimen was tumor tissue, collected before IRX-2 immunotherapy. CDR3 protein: CAIGLAGGPVTDTQYF. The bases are TGTGCCATCGGACTAGCGGGAGGGCCGGTGACAGATACGCAGTATTTT.